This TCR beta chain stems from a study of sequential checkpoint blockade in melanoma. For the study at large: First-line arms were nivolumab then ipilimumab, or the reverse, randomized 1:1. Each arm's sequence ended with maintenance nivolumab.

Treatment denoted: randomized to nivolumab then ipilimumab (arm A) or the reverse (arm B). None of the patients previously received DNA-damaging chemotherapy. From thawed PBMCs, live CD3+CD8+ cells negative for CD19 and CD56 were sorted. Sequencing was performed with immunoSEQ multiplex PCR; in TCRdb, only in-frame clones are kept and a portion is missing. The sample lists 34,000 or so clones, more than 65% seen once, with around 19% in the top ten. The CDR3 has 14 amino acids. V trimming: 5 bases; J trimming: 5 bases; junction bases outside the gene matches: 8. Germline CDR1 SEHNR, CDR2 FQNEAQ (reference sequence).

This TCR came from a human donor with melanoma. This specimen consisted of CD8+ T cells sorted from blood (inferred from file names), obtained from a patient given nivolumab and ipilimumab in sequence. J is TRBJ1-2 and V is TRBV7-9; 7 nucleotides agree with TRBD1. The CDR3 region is CASSEGDSVYGYTF. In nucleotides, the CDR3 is TGTGCCAGCAGCGAGGGGGACAGCGTTTATGGCTACACCTTC. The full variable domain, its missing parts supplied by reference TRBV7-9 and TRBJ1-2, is DTGVSQNPRHKITKRGQNVTFRCDPISEHNRLYWYRQTLGQGPEFLTYFQNEAQLEKSRLLSDRFSAERPKGSFSTLEIQRTEQGDSAMYLCASSEGDSVYGYTFGSGTRLTVV.